One and the same sample provided the 13 T cell receptor beta chains below, sequenced in a study of CD8 T cells in ankylosing spondylitis. TCRdb fed the 5' RACE reads into MiXCR, producing one record per CDR3 protein. The data show about 360,000 distinct CDR3 sequences, 20% seen once. Input material: blood, either unsorted or a sorted T cell fraction (not recorded which). Receptor source: a male donor with ankylosing spondylitis or in good health (not recorded which).

The CDR3 sequence: CSVEGARSTDTQYF. The CDR3 DNA is TGCAGCGTTGAGGGTGCCCGTAGCACAGATACGCAGTATTTT. The J gene is TRBJ2-3, the V gene TRBV29-1; D is uncertain. This CDR3 is built from 14 residues. The V gene lost 3 bases and the J gene lost 0 bases, with 10 bases spanning the gap. The germline V gene encodes CDR1 SQVTM and CDR2 ANQGSEA.

This clonotype occurred a few times. The chain uses TRBV4-1 and TRBJ2-3; 9 nucleotides match TRBD1. The CDR3 has 15 amino acids. Germline CDR1 MGHRA, CDR2 YSYEKL. Losses at the gene ends were 5 bases for V and 5 bases for J; bases not matched to a gene: 8. Written as DNA, the CDR3 is TGCGCCAGCAGCTACCCGGGACAGGGAGAAGATACGCAGTATTTT. It specifies CASSYPGQGEDTQYF.

In this sample, this clonotype turned up many times. The J gene is TRBJ1-6, the V gene TRBV10-3; TRBD1 aligns across 7 bases. Germline V gene sequence: CDR1 ENHRY, CDR2 SYGVKD. Losses at the gene ends were 4 bases for V and 6 bases for J; bases not matched to a gene: 9. There are 16 residues in the CDR3. The DNA for the CDR3 is TGTGCCATCAGTGTAACAGGGGTCGTAACTAATTCACCCCTCCACTTT. This translates into CAISVTGVVTNSPLHF.

This clonotype was detected ten times or more. The rearrangement uses TRBV7-9 and TRBJ2-7; no definite D call. This CDR3 spans 17 amino acids. Germline V gives CDR1 SEHNR, CDR2 FQNEAQ (reference sequence). V shed 2 bases and J shed 2 bases, with 19 bases lying between them. The CDR3, as DNA: TGTGCCAGCAGCTTATCCGGCGCAAAGGGAACGGCCTACGAGCAGTACTTC. Protein sequence: CASSLSGAKGTAYEQYF.

This clonotype was seen many times. V is TRBV12-3 or TRBV12-4 and J is TRBJ2-4; perhaps TRBD1 as D (6 bases). Trimming removed 7 bases from V and 1 base from J, with 11 bases in between. The CDR3 consists of 14 residues. The CDR3 DNA reads as TGTGCCAGCACCCTGCAGGGGGCCAAAAACATTCAGTACTTC. Translation: CASTLQGAKNIQYF.

V gene TRBV7-6 combines with J gene TRBJ2-7; no firm D call. The CDR3 runs to 14 residues. CDR1 is SGHVS, CDR2 FNYEAQ, per germline. The V end was cut by 1 base, the J end by 3 bases, with 10 bases between. CDR3 sequence (DNA): TGTGCCAGCAGCTTAGGTTCGGTCGTCTACGAGCAGTACTTC. Translating it yields CASSLGSVVYEQYF.

This rearrangement joins TRBV3-1 to TRBJ2-4; D possibly corresponds to TRBD1 (6 bases). V was trimmed by 1 base and J by 15 bases, leaving 19 bases between them. Germline V gene sequence: CDR1 LGHDT, CDR2 YNNKEL (reference sequence). CDR3 length equals 14 residues. The CDR3 region is CASSQGVWDMFMYF. CDR3 DNA: TGTGCCAGCAGCCAAGGGGTTTGGGACATGTTTATGTACTTC.

The CDR3 nucleotides are TGCAGCGTTGAAGATCCGCCCAAGCATCTCACAGATACGCAGTATTTT. This sequence encodes CSVEDPPKHLTDTQYF. The V and J genes are TRBV29-1 and TRBJ2-3, with unresolved D. CDR1 and CDR2 from the germline V gene are SQVTM and ANQGSEA. V lost 0 bases and J lost 2, with 15 bases in between. This CDR3 has 16 residues.

In DNA, the CDR3 is TGCAGTGCTAGAGACCCCAGCTTCGGTAGGGATACGCAGTATTTT. Translated: CSARDPSFGRDTQYF. V is TRBV20-1 and J is TRBJ2-3, with D unclear. Germline V gene data show CDR1 as DFQATT and CDR2 as SNEGSKA (reference sequence). CDR3 length: 15 residues. Between the trimmed V and J ends, which lost 0 bases and 6 bases, there was a span of 16 bases.

CDR3 protein: CASSRGTGTGDTEAFF. Written as DNA, the CDR3 is TGCGCCAGCAGCCGGGGAACCGGGACAGGGGACACTGAAGCTTTCTTT. This rearrangement joins TRBV4-1 to TRBJ1-1, with 10 positions matching TRBD1. Germline V gives CDR1 MGHRA, CDR2 YSYEKL. The length of the CDR3 is 16 residues. After removal of 4 bases from V and 3 bases from J, the junction contained 8 bases not matched to a gene.

This clonotype was picked up a small number of times. The genes are TRBV28 and TRBJ1-2; D ambiguous. The CDR3 runs 13 residues. V was shortened by 7 bases and J by 1 base, with 10 bases between the two germline ends. Germline V CDR1 and CDR2: MDHEN, SYDVKM. CDR3 sequence: CASTGTLNYGYTF. In nucleotides, the CDR3 is TGTGCCAGCACCGGAACCCTTAACTATGGCTACACCTTC.

This clonotype appeared a few times. The chain is built from TRBV11-2 and TRBJ2-3; D is unclear. The CDR3 sequence is 15 residues long. The ends were cut back, 1 base at V and 2 bases at J, with 10 bases in the middle. Germline V CDR1 and CDR2: SGHAT, FQNNGV. DNA for the CDR3: TGTGCCAGCAGCTTAGTATTAGGCGACACAGATACGCAGTATTTT. Translated, it gives CASSLVLGDTDTQYF.

The chain combines TRBV12-3 or TRBV12-4 with TRBJ2-5, with 8 bases that match TRBD2. V dropped 5 bases and J dropped 5; count of bases not matched to a gene: 7. The CDR3 contains 14 residues. This chain's CDR3 is CASSPSGGWETQYF. CDR3 nucleotide sequence: TGTGCCAGCAGTCCCAGCGGGGGCTGGGAGACCCAGTACTTC.